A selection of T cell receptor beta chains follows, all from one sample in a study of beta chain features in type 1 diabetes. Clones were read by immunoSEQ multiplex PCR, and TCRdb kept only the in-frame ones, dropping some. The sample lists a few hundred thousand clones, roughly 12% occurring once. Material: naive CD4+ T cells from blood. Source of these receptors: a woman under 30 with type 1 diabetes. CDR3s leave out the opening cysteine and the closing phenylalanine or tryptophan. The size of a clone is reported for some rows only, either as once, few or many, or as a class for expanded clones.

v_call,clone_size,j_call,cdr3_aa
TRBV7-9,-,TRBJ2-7,ASSSRAYEQY
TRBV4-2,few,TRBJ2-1,ASSPSPLAGRYNEQF
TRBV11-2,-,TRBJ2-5,ASSPLQGKETQY
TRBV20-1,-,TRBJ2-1,SAQAYEEQF
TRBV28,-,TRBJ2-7,ASLGQGPYEQY
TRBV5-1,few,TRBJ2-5,ASSLASVEETQY
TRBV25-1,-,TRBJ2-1,ASSENPGTSRNEQF
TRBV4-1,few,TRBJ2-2,ASSLGQGSGTGELF
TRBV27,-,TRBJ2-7,ASRKPGTASYEQY
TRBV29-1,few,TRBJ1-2,SVDSGINGYT
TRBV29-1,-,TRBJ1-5,SVQGGNQPQH
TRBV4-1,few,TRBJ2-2,ASSQVIGSPLAGELF